The 3 T cell receptor beta chains below were found in one sample sequenced in a study of blood T cell repertoires in COVID-19. The table came from immunoSEQ multiplex PCR; TCRdb's copy has only in-frame clones and leaves some out. The table includes over 250,000 clones, around 86% detected once. Sequencing was performed on PBMCs or T cells enriched from blood (not recorded which). These receptors all stem from a woman between 18 and 29 years old who had recovered from COVID-19.

The J gene is TRBJ2-1, the V gene TRBV6-5; 7 nucleotides agree with TRBD1. This CDR3 comprises 13 residues. V was clipped by 6 bases and J by 7 bases; unmatched bases: 6. Germline V gene lookup returns CDR1 MNHEY and CDR2 SVGAGI. The CDR3 protein is CASSQGVWNEQFF. CDR3 nucleotides: TGTGCCAGCAGCCAGGGGGTGTGGAATGAGCAGTTCTTC.

J is TRBJ1-5 and V is TRBV29-1; 8 bases map to TRBD1. The germline V gene has CDR1 SQVTM and CDR2 ANQGSEA. This CDR3 comprises 13 residues. V lost 4 bases, J lost 5 bases, and 4 bases stayed unmatched. The CDR3 here is CSVVQGADQPQHF. DNA for the CDR3: TGCAGCGTTGTGCAGGGGGCGGATCAGCCCCAGCATTTT. The full variable domain, in which reference TRBV29-1 and TRBJ1-5 provide the parts outside the CDR3, is SAVISQKPSRDICQRGTSLTIQCQVDSQVTMMFWYRQQPGQSLTLIATANQGSEATYESGFVIDKFPISRPNLTFSTLTVSNMSPEDSSIYLCSVVQGADQPQHFGDGTRLSIL.

The table lists this clone with a few counts. This chain connects TRBV7-9 to TRBJ1-1, with TRBD1 matching over 8 bases. Germline V CDR1 and CDR2: SEHNR, FQNEAQ (reference sequence). The CDR3 covers 14 residues. V was clipped by 5 bases and J by 5 bases; unmatched bases: 7. CDR3 loop: CASSTGGGVTEAFF. CDR3 nucleotide sequence: TGTGCCAGCAGCACAGGGGGAGGGGTTACTGAAGCTTTCTTT.